This TCR beta chain came from a study of T-cell memory formation after mild COVID-19. Across the study: Most TCR clusters belonged to a single donor.

General study results and limits: Later expanders leaned toward CD4+, whereas clones contracting from day 15 to 85 were balanced CD4/CD8.

TCRdb used MiXCR to reprocess the 5' RACE reads, holding one entry per CDR3 protein. Among 270,000 or so distinct CDR3 sequences, over 15% were seen once, and the ten largest hold roughly 23%. Looked up from germline, CDR1 is SEHNR and CDR2 is FQNEAQ (reference sequence). Trimming stripped 5 bases from V and 5 bases from J, with 15 bases between. The CDR3 contains 15 residues. This clonotype was detected only a few times. The antigen is not known. Material: PBMCs or a T cell subset sorted from them (not recorded which). The rearrangement uses TRBV7-9 and TRBJ2-2, with D perhaps TRBD2 (5 bases). The TCR originated in a man younger than 30 who had mild COVID-19 (a few samples of this study predate the infection). Cell type and time point are not known. Here the CDR3 reads CASSPPRVGTGELFF. The CDR3, as DNA: TGTGCCAGCAGCCCCCCGCGGGTTGGAACCGGGGAGCTGTTTTTT.